This is a list of T cell receptor beta chains from one sample in a study of follicular helper T cells after annual influenza vaccination. Using immunoSEQ multiplex PCR, the repertoire was profiled, and TCRdb retains in-frame clones only, with some absent. The sample lists some 7,000 clones, approximately 82% occurring once. Source: CXCR5- memory CD4+ T cells sorted from blood, taken 7 days after influenza vaccination. These TCRs come from an adult who received the influenza vaccine. CDR3s include the opening cysteine and the closing phenylalanine or tryptophan. The D gene is left open where the match is weak. Only some rows state a clone size, as once, few, many or a class for expanded clones.

.,TRBD1,14,TRBJ2-7,TRBV10-3,CAISHVGTDYEQYF,TGTGCCATCAGTCACGTAGGGACAGACTACGAGCAGTACTTC
.,TRBD1,16,TRBJ1-1,TRBV6-6,CASSSSGGRGGTEAFF,TGTGCCAGCAGTAGCTCAGGGGGCAGGGGAGGCACTGAAGCTTTCTTT
.,.,13,TRBJ2-1,TRBV18,CASSRDLYNEQFF,TGTGCCAGCTCTCGGGACTTATACAATGAGCAGTTCTTC
once,.,14,TRBJ2-3,TRBV7-9,CASSFSGPADTQYF,TGTGCCAGCAGCTTCTCAGGGCCCGCAGATACGCAGTATTTT
.,.,14,TRBJ2-1,TRBV15,CATSRGGAYNEQFF,TGTGCCACCAGCAGAGGGGGGGCCTACAATGAGCAGTTCTTC
.,TRBD2,15,TRBJ2-1,TRBV28,CASRTTGLALNEQFF,TGTGCCAGCAGGACTACGGGACTAGCGTTGAATGAGCAGTTCTTC
.,.,14,TRBJ1-6,TRBV11-2,CASSPRGRDSPLHF,TGTGCCAGCAGCCCCCGCGGGAGGGACTCACCCCTCCACTTT
few,TRBD1,16,TRBJ1-6,TRBV5-1,CASSLKPDRIRSPLHF,TGCGCCAGCAGCCTCAAGCCGGACAGGATTAGGTCACCCCTCCACTTT
.,TRBD1,15,TRBJ1-1,TRBV19,CASSIIEQGATEAFF,TGTGCCAGTAGTATAATTGAGCAGGGGGCCACTGAAGCTTTCTTT
once,.,14,TRBJ1-5,TRBV7-9,CASSLAGSNQPQHF,TGTGCCAGCAGCTTAGCCGGTAGCAATCAGCCCCAGCATTTT
.,.,20,TRBJ2-3,TRBV14,CASSQAFGQWRGVSTDTQYF,TGTGCCAGCAGCCAAGCCTTCGGACAATGGAGGGGCGTTAGCACAGATACGCAGTATTTT
.,.,14,TRBJ2-7,TRBV5-5,CASSLDPATYEQYF,TGTGCCAGCAGCTTGGATCCGGCGACCTACGAGCAGTACTTC
.,.,12,TRBJ1-2,TRBV19,CASSIGYQKPSF,TGTGCCAGTAGTATTGGTTACCAAAAACCTTCCTTC
.,.,13,TRBJ1-1,TRBV18,CASSPPVGTEAFF,TGTGCCAGCTCACCACCGGTCGGCACTGAAGCTTTCTTT
.,.,12,TRBJ2-7,TRBV5-8,CASRNGAYEQYF,TGTGCCAGCAGAAACGGTGCCTACGAGCAGTACTTC
.,.,15,TRBJ1-6,TRBV7-6,CASSPRAGPNSPLHF,TGTGCCAGCAGCCCCCGCGCAGGGCCTAATTCACCCCTCCACTTT
.,TRBD1,14,TRBJ2-4,TRBV6-6,CASILGQGQNIQYF,TGTGCCAGCATCCTCGGACAGGGACAAAACATTCAGTACTTC
.,TRBD1,15,TRBJ2-1,TRBV2,CASRPGTGVHNEQFF,TGTGCCAGCAGACCCGGGACAGGGGTACACAATGAGCAGTTCTTC
.,TRBD2,16,TRBJ2-2,TRBV10-2,CASRPSGGASTGELFF,TGCGCCAGCAGACCTAGCGGGGGGGCCTCCACCGGGGAGCTGTTTTTT
.,.,15,TRBJ2-5,TRBV7-8,CASSSYSGQQETQYF,TGTGCCAGCAGCTCATACTCAGGACAGCAAGAGACCCAGTACTTC
.,.,15,TRBJ2-7,TRBV28,CASQIGGTESYEQYF,TGTGCCAGCCAAATTGGAGGGACAGAATCCTACGAGCAGTACTTC
.,TRBD2,15,TRBJ2-7,TRBV28,CASTPGGVAYYEQYF,TGTGCCAGCACTCCGGGGGGGGTGGCTTACTACGAGCAGTACTTC
.,.,15,TRBJ2-7,TRBV29-1,CSVEDKRLSSYEQYF,TGCAGCGTTGAAGATAAACGGTTGAGCTCCTACGAGCAGTACTTC
.,.,15,TRBJ1-5,TRBV6-5,CASSYRAGSNQPQHF,TGTGCCAGCAGTTACCGGGCAGGGAGCAATCAGCCCCAGCATTTT
once,TRBD2,17,TRBJ2-1,TRBV15,CATSRGTSGRRDNEQFF,TGTGCCACCAGCAGAGGGACTAGCGGGAGGAGGGACAATGAGCAGTTCTTC
.,.,13,TRBJ2-1,TRBV6-5,CASSFGRDNEQFF,TGTGCCAGCAGTTTCGGACGGGACAATGAGCAGTTCTTC
.,.,11,TRBJ2-1,TRBV12-1,CASSKSNEQFF,TGTGCCAGCAGCAAGAGCAATGAGCAGTTCTTC
few,TRBD2,15,TRBJ2-3,TRBV7-2,CASSLGAGGTDTQYF,TGTGCCAGCAGCTTAGGAGCGGGAGGCACAGATACGCAGTATTTT
.,.,14,TRBJ2-2,TRBV5-1,CASSLAEGLGELFF,TGCGCCAGCAGCTTGGCCGAGGGGCTCGGGGAGCTGTTTTTT
.,TRBD2,15,TRBJ2-5,TRBV5-4,CASSMGLAGLETQYF,TGTGCCAGCAGCATGGGACTAGCGGGGCTAGAGACCCAGTACTTC
.,TRBD2,16,TRBJ2-3,TRBV5-1,CASSLYSGGSTDTQYF,TGCGCCAGCAGCTTGTACAGCGGGGGAAGCACAGATACGCAGTATTTT
.,.,12,TRBJ2-1,TRBV5-1,CASSLEGFEQFF,TGCGCCAGCAGCTTGGAGGGATTTGAGCAGTTCTTC
few,.,12,TRBJ2-5,TRBV5-1,CASSSNQETQYF,TGCGCCAGCAGCTCCAACCAAGAGACCCAGTACTTC
once,.,14,TRBJ1-5,TRBV7-2,CASRIGGGNQPQHF,TGTGCCAGCAGAATCGGGGGGGGGAATCAGCCCCAGCATTTT
.,TRBD2,16,TRBJ2-1,TRBV4-3,CASSQVGGSSYNEQFF,TGCGCCAGCAGCCAAGTGGGGGGGAGCTCCTACAATGAGCAGTTCTTC
.,.,13,TRBJ1-1,TRBV7-6,CASSLAAGARAFF,TGTGCCAGCAGCTTAGCGGCGGGGGCTAGAGCTTTCTTT
.,TRBD1,17,TRBJ2-2,TRBV6-1,CASSEAGQGAVTGELFF,TGTGCCAGCAGTGAAGCGGGACAGGGGGCAGTCACCGGGGAGCTGTTTTTT
.,.,14,TRBJ1-1,TRBV9,CASSRTSQNTEAFF,TGTGCCAGCAGCCGTACTAGTCAGAACACTGAAGCTTTCTTT
.,TRBD2,17,TRBJ2-1,TRBV7-2,CASSLRTSGSSYNEQFF,TGTGCCAGCAGCCTTAGGACTAGCGGGAGCTCCTACAATGAGCAGTTCTTC
once,TRBD1,14,TRBJ2-3,TRBV19,CASTDTGGTDTQYF,TGTGCCAGTACCGACACAGGGGGAACAGATACGCAGTATTTT
.,.,16,TRBJ2-7,TRBV27,CASSKLPDRFAYEQYF,TGTGCCAGCAGTAAGCTGCCTGACAGGTTTGCCTACGAGCAGTACTTC
.,.,12,TRBJ1-3,TRBV6-6,CASTTHRNTIYF,TGTGCCAGCACAACACATCGAAACACCATATATTTT
.,.,16,TRBJ1-6,TRBV30,CAWTTTPLLRGSPLHF,TGTGCCTGGACCACAACCCCCCTCTTGAGAGGTTCACCCCTCCACTTT